Listed below are T cell receptor beta chains from one sample, sequenced in a study of technical replicates of blood from a handful of donors. Libraries were prepared by immunoSEQ multiplex PCR; TCRdb keeps only in-frame clonotypes and omits some of them. The sample shows some 57,000 clones, under 90% of them seen only once. Sequencing was carried out using PBMCs. The source of these receptors is a human donor in good health. Some clones in this sample may be carry-over from other donors' samples. Both conserved end residues are part of each CDR3. D genes are given only for firm matches. Clone sizes are given selectively: once, few, many, or a class where the clone is expanded.

D gene,V gene,clone size,J gene,CDR3 protein,CDR3 DNA
TRBD1,TRBV5-8,-,TRBJ1-5,CASSLGDRGWNQPQHF,TGTGCCAGCAGCTTAGGGGACAGGGGGTGGAATCAGCCCCAGCATTTT
TRBD1,TRBV2,-,TRBJ2-7,CASSEVDRGIYEQYF,TGTGCCAGCAGTGAAGTGGACAGGGGAATCTACGAGCAGTACTTC
TRBD1,TRBV9,-,TRBJ2-1,CASSAIPAGTGGSDEQFF,TGTGCCAGCAGCGCGATCCCAGCCGGGACAGGGGGGAGCGATGAGCAGTTCTTC
-,TRBV15,-,TRBJ2-7,CATSRDFLAAEQYF,TGTGCCACCAGCAGAGATTTTCTAGCCGCCGAGCAGTACTTC
-,TRBV19,-,TRBJ1-5,CASSIVRGGSNQPQHF,TGTGCCAGTAGTATAGTCCGCGGGGGCTCCAATCAGCCCCAGCATTTT
-,TRBV7-2,-,TRBJ2-1,CASSLDSSYNEQFF,TGTGCCAGCAGCTTAGACAGCTCCTACAATGAGCAGTTCTTC
TRBD1,TRBV9,-,TRBJ2-7,CASSPRQGSYEQYF,TGTGCCAGCAGCCCCCGACAGGGCTCCTACGAGCAGTACTTC
-,TRBV7-2,-,TRBJ2-7,CASSATSLTYEQYF,TGTGCCAGCAGCGCTACTAGCCTCACCTACGAGCAGTACTTC
TRBD1,TRBV27,once,TRBJ1-2,CATRQGAYGYTF,TGTGCCACTAGACAGGGGGCCTATGGCTACACCTTC
-,TRBV9,-,TRBJ1-2,CASSAPDRQAYGYTF,TGTGCCAGCAGCGCCCCAGACCGACAGGCCTATGGCTACACCTTC
-,TRBV27,-,TRBJ2-7,CASSPHDRSEQYF,TGTGCCAGCAGTCCCCACGACAGATCCGAGCAGTACTTC
-,TRBV6-1,-,TRBJ1-1,CASSEGGIMNTEAFF,TGTGCCAGCAGTGAGGGCGGGATCATGAACACTGAAGCTTTCTTT
-,TRBV23-1,-,TRBJ1-2,CASSPHGALSHYGYTF,TGCGCCAGCAGTCCCCATGGGGCCTTATCTCACTATGGCTACACCTTC
TRBD2,TRBV7-2,-,TRBJ2-5,CASSTGLAGGSLETQYF,TGTGCCAGCAGCACCGGACTAGCGGGGGGGTCCCTGGAGACCCAGTACTTC
TRBD2,TRBV25-1,few,TRBJ2-3,CASSEALGAGGTDTQYF,TGTGCCAGCAGTGAAGCGTTGGGAGCGGGAGGGACAGATACGCAGTATTTT
TRBD1,TRBV10-3,-,TRBJ1-6,CAISEGQGLPLHF,TGTGCCATCAGTGAGGGACAGGGACTACCCCTCCACTTT
-,TRBV6-5,once,TRBJ1-6,CASSLRRREGSPLHF,TGTGCCAGCAGTTTACGCCGGCGTGAGGGATCACCCCTCCACTTT
-,TRBV12-5,-,TRBJ1-1,CASGNRDRNTEAFF,TGTGCTAGTGGTAACAGGGATCGGAACACTGAAGCTTTCTTT
TRBD1,TRBV2,few,TRBJ1-1,CASTGQGLSEAFF,TGTGCCAGTACGGGACAGGGATTATCTGAAGCTTTCTTT
TRBD1,TRBV7-2,-,TRBJ1-4,CASSRLGEAGGLFF,TGTGCCAGCAGCCGCCTAGGGGAGGCAGGGGGACTGTTTTTT
TRBD1,TRBV5-6,-,TRBJ2-5,CASSANRGQETQYF,TGTGCCAGCAGCGCAAACAGGGGCCAAGAGACCCAGTACTTC
-,TRBV18,-,TRBJ2-5,CASSPDIQETQYF,TGTGCCAGCTCACCGGACATCCAAGAGACCCAGTACTTC
-,TRBV18,once,TRBJ2-1,CASSLGADEQFF,TGTGCCAGCTCACTAGGGGCGGATGAGCAGTTCTTC
TRBD2,TRBV7-9,-,TRBJ2-2,CASRPVGLAGGRNTGELFF,TGTGCCAGCAGGCCCGTCGGACTAGCGGGGGGCCGGAACACCGGGGAGCTGTTTTTT
TRBD2,TRBV4-3,-,TRBJ2-7,CASSRGPGLDYEQYF,TGCGCCAGCAGCCGCGGGCCGGGACTAGACTACGAGCAGTACTTC
TRBD1,TRBV6-5,-,TRBJ1-2,CASSTGQGALRGYTF,TGTGCCAGCAGTACGGGACAGGGGGCTTTGCGTGGCTACACCTTC
-,TRBV6-1,-,TRBJ1-5,CASSENVGGGNQPQHF,TGTGCCAGCAGTGAGAATGTAGGGGGAGGCAATCAGCCCCAGCATTTT
-,TRBV7-6,-,TRBJ1-1,CASSVSGSNTEAFF,TGTGCCAGCAGCGTCTCGGGGAGCAACACTGAAGCTTTCTTT
-,TRBV11-2,-,TRBJ2-6,CASSQGSSGANVLTF,TGTGCCAGCAGCCAAGGGAGCTCTGGGGCCAACGTCCTGACTTTC